This T cell receptor (beta chain) was captured in a study of T cell responses to AZD1222 COVID-19 vaccine. Looking at the study overall: Analysis merged second doses at about 4 or about 12 weeks. Findings and limits, study-wide: Baseline seropositivity occurred in only a handful of AZD1222 recipients. In a largely white British group with more females than males, clonal diversity was possibly underestimated.

With regard to this clone: Antigen: not known.

The CDR3 has 15 residues. Germline V gene data show CDR1 as SQVTM and CDR2 as ANQGSEA. The ends were cut back, 1 base at V and 5 bases at J, with 14 bases in the middle. Only in-frame clones appear in the TCRdb table, and some are missing; sequencing was by immunoSEQ multiplex PCR. This sample has some 19,000 clones, with approximately 79% found just once. This TCR derives from an adult in good health. The chain uses TRBV29-1 and TRBJ2-2; D perhaps matches TRBD2 (6 bases). Source: peripheral blood, taken on day 0 of AZD1222 vaccination. The CDR3 DNA follows: TGCAGCGTTGAAGTGGGGGGAAGTTCGACCGGGGAGCTGTTTTTT. It codes for CSVEVGGSSTGELFF.